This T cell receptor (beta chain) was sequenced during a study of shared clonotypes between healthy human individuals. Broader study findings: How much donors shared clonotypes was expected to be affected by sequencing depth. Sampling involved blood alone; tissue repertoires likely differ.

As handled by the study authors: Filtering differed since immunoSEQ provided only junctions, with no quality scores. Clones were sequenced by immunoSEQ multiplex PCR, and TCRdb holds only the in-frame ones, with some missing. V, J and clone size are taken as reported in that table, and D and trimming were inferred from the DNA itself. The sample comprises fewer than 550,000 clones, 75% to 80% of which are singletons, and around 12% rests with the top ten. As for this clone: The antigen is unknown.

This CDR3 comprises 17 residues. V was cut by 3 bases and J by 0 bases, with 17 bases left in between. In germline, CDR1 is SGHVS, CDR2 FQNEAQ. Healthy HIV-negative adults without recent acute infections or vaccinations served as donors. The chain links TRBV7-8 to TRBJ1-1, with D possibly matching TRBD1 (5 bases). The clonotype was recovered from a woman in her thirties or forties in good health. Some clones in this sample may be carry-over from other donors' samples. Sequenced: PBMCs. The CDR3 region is CASSLYPDSLMNTEAFF. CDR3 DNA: TGTGCCAGCAGCTTGTACCCCGACAGCTTAATGAACACTGAAGCTTTCTTT.